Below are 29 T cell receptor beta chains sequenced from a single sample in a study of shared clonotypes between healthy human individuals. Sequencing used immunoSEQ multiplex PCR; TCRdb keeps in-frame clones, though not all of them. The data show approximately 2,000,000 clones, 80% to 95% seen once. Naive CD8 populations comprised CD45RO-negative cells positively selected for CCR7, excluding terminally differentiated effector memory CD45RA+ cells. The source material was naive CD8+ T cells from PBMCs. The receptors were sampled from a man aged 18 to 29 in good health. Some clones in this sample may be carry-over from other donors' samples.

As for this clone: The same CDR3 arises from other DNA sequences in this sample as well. CDR3 nucleotide sequence: TGCAGCGTTGCAGGTGGAACCGGGGAGCTGTTTTTT. The encoded protein is CSVAGGTGELFF. The gene calls are TRBV29-1 and TRBJ2-2; D remains unclear. The length of the CDR3 is 12 residues. The V and J ends lost 4 bases and 5 bases respectively, with 8 bases between them. Germline CDR1 and CDR2: SQVTM and ANQGSEA.

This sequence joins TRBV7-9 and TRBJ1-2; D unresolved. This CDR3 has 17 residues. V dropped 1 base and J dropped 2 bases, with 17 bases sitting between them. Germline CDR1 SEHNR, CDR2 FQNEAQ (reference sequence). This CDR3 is CASSLGPTRTGNYGYTF. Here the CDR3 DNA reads TGTGCCAGCAGCTTAGGTCCAACGCGGACGGGGAACTATGGCTACACCTTC.

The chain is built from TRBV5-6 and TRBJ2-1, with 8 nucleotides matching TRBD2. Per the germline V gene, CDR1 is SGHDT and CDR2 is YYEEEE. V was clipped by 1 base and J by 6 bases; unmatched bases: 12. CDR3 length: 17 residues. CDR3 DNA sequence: TGTGCCAGCAGCTTGTTTGGGACGCTAGCGGGCATCAATGAGCAGTTCTTC. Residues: CASSLFGTLAGINEQFF.

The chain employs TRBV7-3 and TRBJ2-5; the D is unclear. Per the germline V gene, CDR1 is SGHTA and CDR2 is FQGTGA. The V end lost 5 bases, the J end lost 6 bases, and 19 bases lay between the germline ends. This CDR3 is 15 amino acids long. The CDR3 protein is CASSPGLGDAKTQYF. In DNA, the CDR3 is TGTGCCAGCAGCCCCGGTCTGGGCGATGCCAAGACCCAGTACTTC.

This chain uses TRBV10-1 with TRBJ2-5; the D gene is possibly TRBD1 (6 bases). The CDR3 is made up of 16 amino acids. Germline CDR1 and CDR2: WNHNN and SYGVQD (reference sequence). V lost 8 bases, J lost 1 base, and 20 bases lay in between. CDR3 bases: TGCGCCAGCCGGGACACGGGAATCATCGGCCAAGAGACCCAGTACTTC. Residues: CASRDTGIIGQETQYF.

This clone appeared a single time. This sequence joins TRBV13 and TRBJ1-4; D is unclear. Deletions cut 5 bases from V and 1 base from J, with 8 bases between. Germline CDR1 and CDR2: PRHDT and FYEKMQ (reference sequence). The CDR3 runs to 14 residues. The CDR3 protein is CASSRGGTNEKLFF. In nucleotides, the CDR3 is TGTGCCAGCAGCCGGGGAGGAACTAATGAAAAACTGTTTTTT.

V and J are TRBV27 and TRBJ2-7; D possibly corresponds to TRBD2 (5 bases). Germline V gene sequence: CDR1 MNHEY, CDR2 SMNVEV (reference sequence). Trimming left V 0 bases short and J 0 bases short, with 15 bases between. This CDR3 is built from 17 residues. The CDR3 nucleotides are TGTGCCAGCAGTTTATCGAGTCGGGGAGAGAACTCCTACGAGCAGTACTTC. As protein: CASSLSSRGENSYEQYF.

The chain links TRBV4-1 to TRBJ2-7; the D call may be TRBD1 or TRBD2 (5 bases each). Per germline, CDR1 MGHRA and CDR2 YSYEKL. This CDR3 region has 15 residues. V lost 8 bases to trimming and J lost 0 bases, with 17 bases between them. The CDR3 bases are TGCGCCAGCGGAGAGGGACCGGGGAGCTCCTACGAGCAGTACTTC. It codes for CASGEGPGSSYEQYF.

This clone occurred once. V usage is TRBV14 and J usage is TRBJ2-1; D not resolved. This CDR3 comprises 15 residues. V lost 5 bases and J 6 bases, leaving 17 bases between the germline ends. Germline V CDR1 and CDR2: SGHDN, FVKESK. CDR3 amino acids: CASSFIVGVVNEQFF. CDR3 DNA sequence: TGTGCCAGCAGCTTTATAGTGGGTGTAGTCAATGAGCAGTTCTTC. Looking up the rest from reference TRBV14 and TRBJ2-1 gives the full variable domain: EAGVTQFPSHSVIEKGQTVTLRCDPISGHDNLYWYRRVMGKEIKFLLHFVKESKQDESGMPNNRFLAERTGGTYSTLKVQPAELEDSGVYFCASSFIVGVVNEQFFGPGTRLTVL.

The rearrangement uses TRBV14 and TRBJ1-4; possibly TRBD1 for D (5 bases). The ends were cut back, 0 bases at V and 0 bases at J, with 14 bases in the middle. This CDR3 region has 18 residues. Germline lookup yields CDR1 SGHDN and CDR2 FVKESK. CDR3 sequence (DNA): TGTGCCAGCAGCCAAGAAAGAGGGAAGGGGTCAACTAATGAAAAACTGTTTTTT. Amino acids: CASSQERGKGSTNEKLFF.

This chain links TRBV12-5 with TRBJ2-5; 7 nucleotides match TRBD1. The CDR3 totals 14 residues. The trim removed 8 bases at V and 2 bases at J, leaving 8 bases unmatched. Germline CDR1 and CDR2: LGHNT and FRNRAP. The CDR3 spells CASSSGGSQETQYF. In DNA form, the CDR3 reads TGTGCTAGTTCGTCAGGGGGATCACAAGAGACCCAGTACTTC.

The CDR3 reads CASSATTGGGTDTQYF. The CDR3 nucleotides are TGTGCCAGCAGCGCTACGACAGGGGGCGGTACAGATACGCAGTATTTT. This chain links TRBV9 with TRBJ2-3, with TRBD1 matching 10 bases. The V gene's germline CDR1 is SGDLS and CDR2 YYNGEE. This CDR3 is 16 amino acids long. V lost 3 bases, J lost 3 bases, and 7 bases stayed unmatched.

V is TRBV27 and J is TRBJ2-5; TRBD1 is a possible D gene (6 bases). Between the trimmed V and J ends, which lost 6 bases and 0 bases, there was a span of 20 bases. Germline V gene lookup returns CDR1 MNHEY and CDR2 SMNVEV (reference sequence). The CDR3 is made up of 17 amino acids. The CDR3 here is CASSRRALRDNQETQYF. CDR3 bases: TGTGCCAGCAGCCGACGGGCTCTCCGGGACAACCAAGAGACCCAGTACTTC.

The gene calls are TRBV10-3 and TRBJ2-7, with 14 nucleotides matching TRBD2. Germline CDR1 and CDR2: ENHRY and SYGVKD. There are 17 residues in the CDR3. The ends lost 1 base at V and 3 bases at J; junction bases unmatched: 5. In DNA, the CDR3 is TGTGCCATCAGTGAGTTAGGGACTAGCGGGAGAATCTACGAGCAGTACTTC. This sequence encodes CAISELGTSGRIYEQYF.

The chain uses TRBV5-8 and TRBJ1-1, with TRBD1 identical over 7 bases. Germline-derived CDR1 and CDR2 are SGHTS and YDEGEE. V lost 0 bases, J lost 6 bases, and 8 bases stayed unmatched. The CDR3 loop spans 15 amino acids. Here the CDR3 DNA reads TGTGCCAGCAGCTTGGTAGACAGGGAGACGGCTGAAGCTTTCTTT. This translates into CASSLVDRETAEAFF.

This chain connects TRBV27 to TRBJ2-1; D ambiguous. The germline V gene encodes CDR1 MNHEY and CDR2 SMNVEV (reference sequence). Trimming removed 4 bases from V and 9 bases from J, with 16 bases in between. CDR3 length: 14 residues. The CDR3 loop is CASSSAGPTLEQFF. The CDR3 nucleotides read TGTGCCAGCAGTTCCGCCGGGCCTACCCTTGAGCAGTTCTTC.

The CDR3 DNA is TGTGCCAGCAGTCCTGGGGCGGGACAGGGTTCTGGGGCCAACGTCCTGACTTTC. Its translation: CASSPGAGQGSGANVLTF. V and J are TRBV5-8 and TRBJ2-6; 9 nucleotides agree with TRBD1. CDR3 length equals 18 residues. With 5 bases clipped from V and 1 base from J, the junction kept 10 bases outside the gene matches. The V gene's germline CDR1 is SGHTS and CDR2 YDEGEE.

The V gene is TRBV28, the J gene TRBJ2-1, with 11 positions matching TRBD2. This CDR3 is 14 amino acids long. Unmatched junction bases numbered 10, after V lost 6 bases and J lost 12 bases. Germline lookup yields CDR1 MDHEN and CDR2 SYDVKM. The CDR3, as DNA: TGTGCCAGCAGCTCCGGACTAGCGGGTCTTGGGCAGTTCTTC. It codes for CASSSGLAGLGQFF.

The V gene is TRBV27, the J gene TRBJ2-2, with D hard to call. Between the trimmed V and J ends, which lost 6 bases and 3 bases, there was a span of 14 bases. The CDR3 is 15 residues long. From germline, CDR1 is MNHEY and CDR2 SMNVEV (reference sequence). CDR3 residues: CASSPRERDTGELFF. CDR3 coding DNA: TGTGCCAGCAGCCCAAGGGAACGCGACACCGGGGAGCTGTTTTTT.

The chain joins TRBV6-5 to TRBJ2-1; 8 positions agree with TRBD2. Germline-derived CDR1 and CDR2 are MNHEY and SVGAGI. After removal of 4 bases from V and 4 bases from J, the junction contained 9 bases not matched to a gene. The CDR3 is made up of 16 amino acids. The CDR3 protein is CASSSDSSGYYNEQFF. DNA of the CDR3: TGTGCCAGCAGTTCCGATTCTAGCGGGTATTACAATGAGCAGTTCTTC.

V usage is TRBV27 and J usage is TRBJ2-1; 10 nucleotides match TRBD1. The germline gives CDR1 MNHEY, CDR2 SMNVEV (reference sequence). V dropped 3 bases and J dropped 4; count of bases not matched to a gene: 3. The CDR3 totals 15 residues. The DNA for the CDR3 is TGTGCCAGCAGTTTCGGGACAGGGGTTTACAATGAGCAGTTCTTC. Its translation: CASSFGTGVYNEQFF.

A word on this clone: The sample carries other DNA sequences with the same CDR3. The CDR3 loop reads CASSPSRLNTEAFF. The CDR3 nucleotides read TGTGCCAGCTCACCAAGTAGGCTAAACACTGAAGCTTTCTTT. The chain has TRBV18 and TRBJ1-1, with D hard to call. Per germline, CDR1 KGHSH and CDR2 LQKENI. V was cut by 2 bases and J by 2 bases, with 9 bases left in between. The CDR3 extends over 14 amino acids.

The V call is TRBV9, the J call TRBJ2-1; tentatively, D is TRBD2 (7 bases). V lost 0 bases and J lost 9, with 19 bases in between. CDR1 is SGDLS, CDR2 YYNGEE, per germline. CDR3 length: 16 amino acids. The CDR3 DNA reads TGTGCCAGCAGCGTAGCTCGGGGGGCGCTCTTAGGTGAGCAGTTCTTC. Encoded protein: CASSVARGALLGEQFF. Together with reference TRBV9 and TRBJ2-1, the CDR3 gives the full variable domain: DSGVTQTPKHLITATGQRVTLRCSPRSGDLSVYWYQQSLDQGLQFLIQYYNGEERAKGNILERFSAQQFPDLHSELNLSSLELGDSALYFCASSVARGALLGEQFFGPGTRLTVL.

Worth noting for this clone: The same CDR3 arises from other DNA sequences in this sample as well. The CDR3 region is CASSYAESYEQYF. CDR3 DNA sequence: TGTGCCAGCAGTTACGCCGAATCCTACGAGCAGTACTTC. V and J are TRBV6-5 and TRBJ2-7; D gene ambiguous. Between the trimmed V and J ends, which lost 2 bases and 1 base, there was a span of 6 bases. The CDR3 is 13 residues long. Germline CDR1 MNHEY, CDR2 SVGAGI.

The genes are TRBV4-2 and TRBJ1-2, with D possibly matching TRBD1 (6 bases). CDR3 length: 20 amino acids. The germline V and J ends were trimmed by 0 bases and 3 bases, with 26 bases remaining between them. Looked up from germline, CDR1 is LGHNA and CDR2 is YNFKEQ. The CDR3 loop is CASSQDVGTPNPSQDYGYTF. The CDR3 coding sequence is TGTGCCAGCAGCCAAGATGTCGGGACACCGAACCCGAGCCAGGACTATGGCTACACCTTC.

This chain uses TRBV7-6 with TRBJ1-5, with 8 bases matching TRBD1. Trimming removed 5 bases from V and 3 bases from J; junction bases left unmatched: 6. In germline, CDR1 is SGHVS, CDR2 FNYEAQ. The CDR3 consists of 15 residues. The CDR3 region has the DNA TGTGCCAGCAGCCGACAGGGGCGGATCAATCAGCCCCAGCATTTT. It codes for CASSRQGRINQPQHF.

In DNA, the CDR3 is TGTGCCAGCAGTTGGGAACGGAACGAAGCTTTCTTT. Translated, it gives CASSWERNEAFF. The chain recombines TRBV28 with TRBJ1-1; no reliable D call. The CDR3 covers 12 residues. In germline, CDR1 is MDHEN, CDR2 SYDVKM. V lost 4 bases and J lost 8, with 11 bases in between.

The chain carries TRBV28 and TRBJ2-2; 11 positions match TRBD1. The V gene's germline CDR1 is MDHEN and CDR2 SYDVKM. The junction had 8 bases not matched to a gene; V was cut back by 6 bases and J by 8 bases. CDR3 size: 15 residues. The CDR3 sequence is CASSRDRGREGELFF. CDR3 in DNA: TGTGCCAGCAGCCGGGACAGGGGGAGGGAAGGGGAGCTGTTTTTT.

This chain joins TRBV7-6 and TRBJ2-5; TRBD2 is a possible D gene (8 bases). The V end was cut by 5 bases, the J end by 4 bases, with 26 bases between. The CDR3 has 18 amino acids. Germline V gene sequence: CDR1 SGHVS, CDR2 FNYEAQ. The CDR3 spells CASSPFREGAPQGETQYF. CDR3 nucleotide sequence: TGTGCCAGCAGCCCTTTTCGGGAGGGGGCCCCGCAAGGAGAGACCCAGTACTTC.